The 2 T cell receptor beta chains below all came from one sample that was sequenced in a study of cytomegalovirus exposure and HLA in healthy donors. TCRdb's table, derived via immunoSEQ multiplex PCR, lists solely in-frame clones and lacks some. The data contain 240,000 or so clones, 75% to 90% of them singletons. The sample comprised PBMCs. These receptors were collected from a woman aged 30 to 39 in good health and CMV-seropositive.

The chain couples TRBV6-5 to TRBJ1-1; tentative D call: TRBD1 (5 bases). Germline CDR1 MNHEY, CDR2 SVGAGI. The CDR3 spans 13 residues. The V gene lost 1 base and the J gene lost 6 bases, with 9 bases spanning the gap. CDR3 DNA: TGTGCCAGCAGTTACTTTGGGGGGGCTGAAGCTTTCTTT. This translates into CASSYFGGAEAFF.

The chain links TRBV20-1 to TRBJ2-1, with TRBD2 as a possible D gene (6 bases). The CDR3 sequence is 11 residues long. Germline CDR1 is DFQATT and CDR2 is SNEGSKA (reference sequence). CDR3 amino acids: CRTSRPSEQFF. The CDR3 DNA sequence: TGCAGAACTAGCAGGCCTAGTGAGCAGTTCTTC.